The rows below give T cell receptor beta chains drawn from one sample of a study of blood T cell repertoires in COVID-19. The data were produced by immunoSEQ multiplex PCR, yet TCRdb's version contains in-frame clones alone and is incomplete. The sample consists of 98,000 or so clones, about 91% of them appearing once. The material sequenced was peripheral blood. These receptors came from a human donor in a cohort sampled during active COVID-19. CDR3s include the opening cysteine and the closing phenylalanine or tryptophan. Fields, in order: clone size, V gene, J gene, CDR3 protein. Only some rows state a clone size, as once, few, many or a class for expanded clones.

-	TRBV10-3	TRBJ2-7	CAISEGLAGDEQYF
-	TRBV9	TRBJ1-1	CASSVEGGRGLSEAFF
-	TRBV7-2	TRBJ2-1	CASSSPPPSERSYNEQFF
-	TRBV15	TRBJ2-1	CATSREERVDEQFF
-	TRBV28	TRBJ1-2	CASSFPANYGYTF
-	TRBV3-1/TRBV3-2	TRBJ1-6	CASSQRRDSVNSPLHF
-	TRBV30	TRBJ2-3	CAWSTPGLTLSTDTQYF
-	TRBV23-1	TRBJ1-1	CASSPRDTKEAFF
-	TRBV30	TRBJ2-1	CAWSVQGGTHYNEQFF
-	TRBV5-1	TRBJ2-3	CASSLGVTSGTDTQYF
-	TRBV6-6	TRBJ1-1	CASSQISVFEAFF
-	TRBV6-5	TRBJ1-2	CASRGRRRGGYTF
once	TRBV28	TRBJ2-7	CASSSSGRSYEQYF
once	TRBV6-5	TRBJ2-6	CASSYGRSGANVLTF
-	TRBV12-5	TRBJ2-1	CASGTGLDYNEQFF
once	TRBV5-6	TRBJ1-2	CASRTGVYGYTF
-	TRBV7-9	TRBJ1-1	CASSLERSMNTEAFF
few	TRBV20-1	TRBJ1-2	CSASAQGGYGYTF
-	TRBV9	TRBJ2-2	CASSGREDTGELFF
-	TRBV5-6	TRBJ2-3	CASSLVSGGATDTQYF
-	TRBV4-3	TRBJ2-1	CASSQDEYRDYNEQFF
-	TRBV25-1	TRBJ2-6	CASSPRTGLAPGANVLTF
-	TRBV6-5	TRBJ1-1	CASSYGGGTEAFF
-	TRBV24-1	TRBJ2-7	CATSDLRADGGLYYEQYF
-	TRBV5-1	TRBJ1-1	CASSMGQGGATEAFF
-	TRBV7-2	TRBJ1-1	CASSLSRVLTEAFF
-	TRBV6-5	TRBJ2-7	CASDSGTGFYEQYF
-	TRBV24-1	TRBJ2-1	CATRMGTSNEQFF
once	TRBV15	TRBJ2-2	CATSRGPAGGETGELFF
-	TRBV30	TRBJ1-2	CAWSGYGANYGYTF
-	TRBV5-6	TRBJ1-3	CASRPTGGPGNTIYF
many	TRBV28	TRBJ1-5	CASSRGQSTNQPQHF
-	TRBV7-2	TRBJ2-5	CASSSLDTKETQYF
-	TRBV6-5	TRBJ1-3	CATLGSGNTIYF
once	TRBV11-1	TRBJ1-1	CASSFHSRVFF
-	TRBV6-2/TRBV6-3	TRBJ1-1	CASSSTGTMNTEAFF
-	TRBV5-8	TRBJ1-3	CASSQTPGNTIYF
-	TRBV14	TRBJ2-1	CASSQVYYNEQFF
-	TRBV7-8	TRBJ2-3	CASSYDLLFNTDTQYF
-	TRBV9	TRBJ1-2	CASSVAGAYGYTF
-	TRBV6-5	TRBJ2-1	CASSLLLSRGNEQFF
few	TRBV6-4	TRBJ2-1	CASSDSTSNEQFF
-	TRBV30	TRBJ1-2	CAWSDTGMYGYTF
-	TRBV27	TRBJ2-1	CASSLIPGGAYNEQFF
-	TRBV24-1	TRBJ2-2	CATSELRPGDGGELFF
-	TRBV7-8	TRBJ2-3	CASSPRTSGGAKDTQYF
-	TRBV11-2	TRBJ1-2	CASSYGTVLRDNYGYTF
-	TRBV23-1	TRBJ1-1	CASRVIRPLLNTEAFF
-	TRBV30	TRBJ1-6	CAWRAQGYSPLHF
-	TRBV15	TRBJ1-4	CATSSQGGGGEGEKLFF
-	TRBV2	TRBJ2-1	CASMIDSSYNEQFF